This is a list of T cell receptor beta chains from one sample in a study of shared clonotypes between healthy human individuals. Assay used: immunoSEQ multiplex PCR; TCRdb lists only in-frame clones, some missing. Among a few hundred thousand clones listed, over 60% were seen once. The sample taken for sequencing was PBMCs. Receptor source: a woman between 40 and 50 years old in good health. Some clones in this sample may be carry-over from other donors' samples. The CDR3 runs from the conserved cysteine through the conserved F or W. Each record gives: clone size, CDR3 length, V gene, CDR3 protein. Clone size is shown for a subset of rows, as once, few, many or a class of expanded clone.

size: .
length: 14
V: TRBV19
CDR3: CASSPRDRIVEAFF

size: .
length: 15
V: TRBV28
CDR3: CASSTRTGVSYEQYF

size: .
length: 15
V: TRBV30
CDR3: CAVDQGAGGNQPQHF

size: .
length: 13
V: TRBV6-4
CDR3: CASSAEHGEKLFF

size: few
length: 14
V: TRBV21-1
CDR3: CASSPGFSSYEQYF

size: once
length: 16
V: TRBV6-1
CDR3: CASSEAGMGLPNEQFF

size: once
length: 13
V: TRBV2
CDR3: CATKGVRGETQYF

size: .
length: 15
V: TRBV5-4
CDR3: CASSQDRLGADTQYF

size: .
length: 13
V: TRBV5-4
CDR3: CASSLAGEVGYTF

size: .
length: 17
V: TRBV11-2
CDR3: CASSHRGGYGGNEKLFF

size: .
length: 13
V: TRBV11-2
CDR3: CASSLGSNQPQHF

size: .
length: 13
V: TRBV28
CDR3: CASSLSIGQRAFF

size: .
length: 13
V: TRBV4-1
CDR3: CASSLQAGAEQYF

size: .
length: 14
V: TRBV6-6
CDR3: CASTLNMVNTEAFF

size: .
length: 16
V: TRBV14
CDR3: CASSPFRRGYTGELFF

size: few
length: 16
V: TRBV27
CDR3: CASRITGTGLTGELFF

size: .
length: 12
V: TRBV29-1
CDR3: CSVVGLQETQYF

size: .
length: 15
V: TRBV5-4
CDR3: CASSPDLEIGETQYF

size: .
length: 14
V: TRBV7-2
CDR3: CASSQGQGAQPQHF

size: once
length: 15
V: TRBV28
CDR3: CASKVDHGVGETQYF

size: .
length: 16
V: TRBV9
CDR3: CASSPPVGSSYNEQFF

size: .
length: 14
V: TRBV28
CDR3: CASSLSPNAYEQYF

size: .
length: 14
V: TRBV2
CDR3: CAGRGSGRSYEQYF

size: few
length: 11
V: TRBV2
CDR3: CASTLAYEQYF

size: .
length: 14
V: TRBV5-1
CDR3: CASMSDGGTGELFF

size: .
length: 16
V: TRBV18
CDR3: CASSPSYRQGNQPQHF

size: few
length: 17
V: TRBV29-1
CDR3: CSVERSGGAFLYNEQFF

size: .
length: 15
V: TRBV9
CDR3: CASSFYRGANYGYTF

size: .
length: 15
V: TRBV28
CDR3: CASSFSPIPSAELFF

size: .
length: 15
V: TRBV6-5
CDR3: CASSYSLDSSYEQYF

size: .
length: 14
V: TRBV11-3
CDR3: CASSLRLSGTEAFF

size: .
length: 13
V: TRBV9
CDR3: CASSAGLDYGYTF

size: many
length: 15
V: TRBV18
CDR3: CASSPNGQANTEAFF

size: .
length: 17
V: TRBV30
CDR3: CAWSVRGQKLAKNIQYF

size: .
length: 12
V: TRBV28
CDR3: CAVNPQLGGYTF

size: .
length: 15
V: TRBV5-1
CDR3: CASGRTSANTGELFF

size: .
length: 13
V: TRBV2
CDR3: CASSTDRYNEQFF

size: .
length: 13
V: TRBV2
CDR3: CAGCQGANTEAFF

size: .
length: 14
V: TRBV6-6
CDR3: CASSYSSGRNIQYF

size: .
length: 17
V: TRBV27
CDR3: CASSRTGQGPSNTEAFF

size: .
length: 14
V: TRBV5-4
CDR3: CASSLFSGSYEQYF

size: .
length: 16
V: TRBV7-6
CDR3: CASSDSGTGVHYGYTF

size: .
length: 16
V: TRBV18
CDR3: CASSPKAGSNTGELFF

size: .
length: 13
V: TRBV6-4
CDR3: CASSGGDTDTQYF

size: .
length: 18
V: TRBV30
CDR3: CAWSPTSGSFELTYEQYF

size: many
length: 14
V: TRBV7-2
CDR3: CASSWGQGAYEQYF

size: .
length: 16
V: TRBV6-1
CDR3: CASSVGTAGQAYEQYF

size: many
length: 15
V: TRBV25-1
CDR3: CASSQEDRGFNEQFF

size: .
length: 14
V: TRBV5-1
CDR3: CASAPGGGSYEQYF

size: many
length: 12
V: TRBV30
CDR3: CAWSPSGYEQYF

size: .
length: 18
V: TRBV9
CDR3: CASSVGTSGFSRPYEQYF

size: many
length: 15
V: TRBV2
CDR3: CASSERTSDVNEQFF

size: .
length: 14
V: TRBV6-5
CDR3: CASSYSAELNLAFF

size: .
length: 14
V: TRBV5-4
CDR3: CASSLRGSNQPQHF